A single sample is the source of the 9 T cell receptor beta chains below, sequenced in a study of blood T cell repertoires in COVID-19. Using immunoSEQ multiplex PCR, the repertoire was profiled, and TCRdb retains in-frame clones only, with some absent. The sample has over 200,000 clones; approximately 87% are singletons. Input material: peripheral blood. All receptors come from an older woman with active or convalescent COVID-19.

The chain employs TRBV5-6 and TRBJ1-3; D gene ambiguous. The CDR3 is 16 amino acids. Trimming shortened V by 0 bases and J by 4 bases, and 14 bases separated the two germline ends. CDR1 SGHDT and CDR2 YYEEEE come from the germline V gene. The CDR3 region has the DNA TGTGCCAGCAGCTTGGACCCCTCGACACGGGGAAACACCATATATTTT. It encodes CASSLDPSTRGNTIYF. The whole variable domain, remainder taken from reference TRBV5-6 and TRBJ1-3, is DAGVTQSPTHLIKTRGQQVTLRCSPKSGHDTVSWYQQALGQGPQFIFQYYEEEERQRGNFPDRFSGHQFPNYSSELNVNALLLGDSALYLCASSLDPSTRGNTIYFGEGSWLTVV.

The CDR3 region is CASMGAGPYGYTF. The DNA for the CDR3 is TGTGCCAGTATGGGGGCAGGACCCTATGGCTACACCTTC. This rearrangement joins TRBV19 to TRBJ1-2; weak D call: TRBD1 (6 bases). In germline, CDR1 is LNHDA, CDR2 SQIVND (reference sequence). The CDR3 loop spans 13 amino acids. Trimming removed 7 bases from V and 4 bases from J, with 13 bases in between.

This CDR3 reads CASSLGTISTDTQYF. The CDR3 nucleotides read TGCGCCAGCAGCTTGGGGACTATTAGCACAGATACGCAGTATTTT. This chain links TRBV5-1 with TRBJ2-3; D is perhaps TRBD2 (6 bases). Trimming stripped 0 bases from V and 0 bases from J, with 8 bases between. Per germline, CDR1 SGHRS and CDR2 YFSETQ. This CDR3 comprises 15 residues.

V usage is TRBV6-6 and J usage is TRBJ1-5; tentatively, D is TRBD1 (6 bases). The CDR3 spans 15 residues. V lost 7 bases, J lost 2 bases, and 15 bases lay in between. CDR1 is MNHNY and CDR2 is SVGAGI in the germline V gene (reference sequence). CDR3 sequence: CASIPGGGGNQPQHF. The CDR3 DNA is TGTGCCAGCATCCCCGGTGGGGGCGGCAATCAGCCCCAGCATTTT.

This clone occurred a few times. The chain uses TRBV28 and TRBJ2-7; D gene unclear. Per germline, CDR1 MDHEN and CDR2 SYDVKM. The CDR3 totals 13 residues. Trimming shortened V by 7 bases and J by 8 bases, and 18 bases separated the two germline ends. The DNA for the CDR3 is TGTGCCAGCACGTCCCTGGGCTACGCAAAGCAGTACTTC. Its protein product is CASTSLGYAKQYF.

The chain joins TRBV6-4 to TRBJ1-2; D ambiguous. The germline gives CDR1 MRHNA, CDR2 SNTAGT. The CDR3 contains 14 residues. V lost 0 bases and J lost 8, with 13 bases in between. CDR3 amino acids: CASSDSRNFGGYTF. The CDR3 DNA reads TGTGCCAGCAGTGACTCCCGAAACTTCGGGGGCTACACCTTC.

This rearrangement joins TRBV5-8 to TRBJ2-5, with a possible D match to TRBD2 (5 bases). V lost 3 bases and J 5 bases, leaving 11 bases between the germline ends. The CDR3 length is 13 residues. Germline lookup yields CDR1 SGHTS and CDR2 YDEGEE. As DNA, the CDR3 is TGTGCCAGCAGCTCCTCGTGGGAGGAGACCCAGTACTTC. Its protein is CASSSSWEETQYF.

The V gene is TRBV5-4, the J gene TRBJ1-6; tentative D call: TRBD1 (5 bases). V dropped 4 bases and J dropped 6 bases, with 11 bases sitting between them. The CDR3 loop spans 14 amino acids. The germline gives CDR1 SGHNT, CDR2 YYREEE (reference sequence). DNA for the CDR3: TGTGCCAGCAGCGAACGGGACTTTAATTCACCCCTCCACTTT. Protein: CASSERDFNSPLHF.

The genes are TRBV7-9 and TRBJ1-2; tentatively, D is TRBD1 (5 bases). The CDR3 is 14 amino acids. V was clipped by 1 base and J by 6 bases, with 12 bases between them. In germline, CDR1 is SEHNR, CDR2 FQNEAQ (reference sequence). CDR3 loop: CASSLEGYVHGYTF. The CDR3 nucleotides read TGTGCCAGCAGCTTAGAGGGGTACGTTCATGGCTACACCTTC.